This T cell receptor beta chain is from a study of cytomegalovirus exposure and HLA in healthy donors. 13 Jbeta primers and 60 Vbeta primers were used for the PCR. Using immunoSEQ multiplex PCR, the repertoire was profiled, and TCRdb retains in-frame clones only, with some absent. The table shows around 190,000 clones, with around 84% occurring only once. Notes on the study in general: Judged likely to be a sequencing artifact was a cluster of highly shared sequence variants. In a later analysis, productive TCRs from donors in an Asian-associated ancestry cluster reportedly carried fewer N-insertions than the cohort mean. A later analysis linked a missense variant in DCLRE1C to the trimming of TCR beta V and J genes. 164 TCR beta chains were listed as cytomegalovirus-associated.

About this clone itself: Its antigen is unidentified.

V gave up 10 bases and J gave up 3 bases; unmatched junction bases: 14. CDR3 length: 15 amino acids. Germline CDR1 is SGHNT and CDR2 is YENEEA. The TCR was taken from a man between 40 and 49 years old in good health and CMV-seropositive. The rearrangement joins TRBV11-3 to TRBJ2-7; 8 bases align to TRBD1. The sample taken for sequencing was PBMCs. CDR3: CATLYTGDRNYEQYF. CDR3 sequence (DNA): TGTGCCACCCTCTATACGGGGGACAGGAACTACGAGCAGTACTTC.